A single sample gave rise to the 16 T cell receptor beta chains below, sequenced in a study of T cells in women clearing cervical HPV infection. The method was immunoSEQ multiplex PCR; TCRdb's version includes in-frame clones alone and lacks a portion of them. In total, the table holds 40,000 or so clones. Sequencing used blood buffy coat. Receptor source: a woman aged 18-69 years with a cervical HPV16 infection that either progressed to CIN3+ or cleared (not recorded which).

Concerning this clone: The read stops 3 residues short of the end of the CDR3; the missing end is completed from the germline J gene. The V call is TRBV19, the J call TRBJ2-3; 8 bases agree with TRBD1. Germline assignment: CDR1 LNHDA and CDR2 SQIVND (reference sequence). This CDR3 has 14 residues. With V trimmed by 5 bases and J by 4 bases, 5 bases remained unmatched. CDR3 amino acids: CASSSRTGSDTQYF. The sequenced CDR3 bases are TGTGCCAGTAGTTCAAGGACAGGGTCAGATACG. The full variable domain, completed using reference TRBV19 and TRBJ2-3, is DGGITQSPKYLFRKEGQNVTLSCEQNLNHDAMYWYRQDPGQGLRLIYYSQIVNDFQKGDIAEGYSVSREKKESFPLTVTSAQKNPTAFYLCASSSRTGSDTQYFGPGTRLTVL.

Here the CDR3 reads CASSEPDPRGGDEQFF. Incomplete CDR3 DNA: TGTGCCAGCAGTGAACCCGACCCCAGGGGAGGGGATGAG. This sequence joins TRBV25-1 and TRBJ2-1; D is perhaps TRBD2 (7 bases). The read ends 3 residues before the CDR3 terminus; that terminus is restored from the germline J gene. The germline V gene encodes CDR1 MGHDK and CDR2 SYGVNS. V shed 2 bases and J shed 8 bases, with 19 bases lying between them. The CDR3 contains 16 residues.

Comment on this clone: The sequenced fragment ends 3 residues before the CDR3 boundary, so the rest is inferred from the germline J gene. The gene calls are TRBV7-3 and TRBJ2-3; D is possibly TRBD1 (6 bases). This CDR3 is 12 amino acids long. Per germline, CDR1 SGHTA and CDR2 FQGTGA. CDR3 amino acids: CASSFERGTQYF. The CDR3 DNA, read in part, is TGTGCCAGCAGCTTCGAAAGGGGGACG.

About this clone: Read sequence stops 3 residues before the CDR3 end, and the germline J gene provides the missing end. The J gene is TRBJ1-1, the V gene TRBV20-1; a possible D gene is TRBD1 (5 bases). The CDR3 loop spans 13 amino acids. V was shortened by 6 bases and J by 5 bases, with 16 bases between the two germline ends. Germline assignment: CDR1 DFQATT and CDR2 SNEGSKA (reference sequence). CDR3 sequence reads: CSASGVFPTEAFF. CDR3 DNA, as far as it was read: TGCAGTGCCTCGGGGGTGTTTCCAACTGAA.

With regard to this clone: The read finishes 3 residues shy of the CDR3 end, and the germline J gene is used to complete it. The V call is TRBV19, the J call TRBJ1-1; TRBD1 matches at 10 bases. V was pared by 4 bases and J by 4 bases, with 3 bases of the junction left unmatched. Germline V gene data show CDR1 as LNHDA and CDR2 as SQIVND (reference sequence). The CDR3 sequence is 14 residues long. The DNA read from the CDR3 is TGTGCCAGTAGTACCGGACAGGGGGGCACTGAA. It specifies CASSTGQGGTE. The entire CDR3 protein reads CASSTGQGGTEAFF.

Worth noting for this clone: The read ends 3 residues early relative to the CDR3; the germline J gene fills the gap. J is TRBJ2-1 and V is TRBV19; 7 bases fit TRBD2. The V segment lost 4 bases and the J segment 1 base; nucleotides outside the gene matches: 4. The CDR3 runs 15 residues. Germline V gene data show CDR1 as LNHDA and CDR2 as SQIVND (reference sequence). The DNA read from the CDR3 is TGTGCCAGTAGTACAAGTAGCGGGTCCTACAATGAG. Translating it yields CASSTSSGSYNE. The whole CDR3 protein is CASSTSSGSYNEQFF. Together with reference TRBV19 and TRBJ2-1, the CDR3 gives the full variable domain: DGGITQSPKYLFRKEGQNVTLSCEQNLNHDAMYWYRQDPGQGLRLIYYSQIVNDFQKGDIAEGYSVSREKKESFPLTVTSAQKNPTAFYLCASSTSSGSYNEQFFGPGTRLTVL.

In the case of this clone: The read falls 3 residues short of the CDR3 end, and the missing part is taken from the germline J gene. The gene calls are TRBV2 and TRBJ1-2, with D perhaps TRBD1 (6 bases). With 6 bases removed from V and 5 bases from J, the gap between germline ends came to 16 bases. Germline CDR1 and CDR2: SNHLY and FYNNEI. The CDR3 totals 14 residues. The chain's CDR3 is CASRSSGVGYGYTF. CDR3 DNA (partial): TGTGCCAGCAGATCCTCAGGGGTTGGTTATGGC.

On this clone: The read ends 3 residues shy of where the CDR3 ends; the end is completed using the germline J gene. V and J are TRBV28 and TRBJ2-7, with a weak D call TRBD1 (6 bases). V lost 8 bases and J lost 1, with 18 bases in between. CDR3 length: 15 amino acids. Germline assignment: CDR1 MDHEN and CDR2 SYDVKM. Partial CDR3 DNA: TGTGCCAGCCGCATGGGGGCAGCCCTTTCCTACGAG. The encoded protein is CASRMGAALSYE. From start to end, the CDR3 is CASRMGAALSYEQYF.

Notes on this clone: Read data end 3 residues before the CDR3 end; the end is taken from the germline J gene. V and J are TRBV28 and TRBJ1-6; D perhaps matches TRBD1 (5 bases). V lost 6 bases, J lost 8 bases, and 17 bases lay in between. The length of the CDR3 is 15 residues. Germline CDR1 MDHEN, CDR2 SYDVKM. CDR3 protein: CASSSSGGRYSPLHF. CDR3 DNA, as far as it was read: TGTGCCAGCAGCTCCTCGGGGGGAAGGTATTCACCC.

Details on this clone: Read data end 3 residues before the CDR3 end; the end is taken from the germline J gene. The chain uses TRBV20-1 and TRBJ2-7; D gene unclear. Germline V CDR1 and CDR2: DFQATT, SNEGSKA (reference sequence). The CDR3 runs 11 residues. Trimming took off 7 bases at V and 6 bases at J, with 13 bases between the two ends. Here the CDR3 reads CSVGRVGEQYF. CDR3 DNA, as far as it was read: TGCAGTGTTGGCCGAGTTGGCGAG.

A word on this clone: The read terminates 3 residues before the CDR3 end, so the remaining end is supplied by the germline J gene. The chain couples TRBV12-3 or TRBV12-4 to TRBJ2-1, with 11 nucleotides matching TRBD2. Trimming at V came to 6 bases and at J to 1 base, leaving 5 bases not matched to a gene. CDR3 length: 16 residues. The CDR3 protein is CASRPGTSGSYNEQFF. The CDR3 DNA, read in part, is TGTGCCAGCAGACCCGGGACTAGCGGATCCTACAATGAG.

For this clone: The read falls 3 residues short of the CDR3 end, and the missing part is taken from the germline J gene. The chain is built from TRBV5-4 and TRBJ2-3; TRBD1 is a possible D gene (5 bases). Germline V gene sequence: CDR1 SGHNT, CDR2 YYREEE (reference sequence). The CDR3 sequence is 14 residues long. The DNA read from the CDR3 is TGTGCCAGCAGCTCTACAGGAGTTCAGGAGACG. It yields the protein CASSSTGVQET. The whole CDR3 is CASSSTGVQETQYF.

In regard to this clone: The read terminates 3 residues ahead of where the CDR3 ends, so the germline J gene completes it. The chain employs TRBV5-5 and TRBJ2-7; D not resolved. The CDR3 runs to 14 residues. In germline, CDR1 is SGHKS, CDR2 YYEKEE (reference sequence). V was pared by 4 bases and J by 1 base, with 12 bases between. The CDR3 is CASSPIFESYEQYF. Incomplete CDR3 DNA: TGTGCCAGCAGCCCTATTTTCGAGTCCTACGAG.

Here the CDR3 reads CSVVSGNEKLFF. Partial CDR3 DNA: TGCAGCGTTGTATCCGGTAATGAAAAA. This chain uses TRBV29-1 with TRBJ1-4; D is unclear. The read halts 3 residues ahead of the CDR3 end, with the missing end drawn from the germline J gene. In germline, CDR1 is SQVTM, CDR2 ANQGSEA. The V end lost 4 bases, the J end lost 4 bases, and 7 bases lay between the germline ends. This CDR3 region has 12 residues.

Worth noting for this clone: A junction end diverges from the germline sequence, so it may reflect a read error. The read comes to an end 3 residues before the CDR3 does, leaving the germline J gene to fill in the end. This chain joins TRBV5-1 and TRBJ2-4; 7 nucleotides match TRBD1. This CDR3 region has 15 residues. Germline CDR1 SGHRS, CDR2 YFSETQ. CDR3 sequence reads: CASSTFGTAENIQYF. The sequenced part of the CDR3 DNA is TGCGCCAGCAGTACCTTTGGGACAGCCGAAAACATT.

As concerns this clone: The CDR3 end is not reached by the read, which stops 3 residues before it; the germline J gene fills it in. This chain connects TRBV30 to TRBJ2-1, with TRBD2 identical over 7 bases. The CDR3 loop spans 14 amino acids. The germline V gene encodes CDR1 GTSNPN and CDR2 SVGIG (reference sequence). V trimming: 4 bases; J trimming: 8 bases; junction bases outside the gene matches: 11. The sequenced part of the CDR3 DNA is TGTGCCTGGAAATCCAGCGGGGTAGGGCATGAG. Translation: CAWKSSGVGHE. The entire CDR3 protein is CAWKSSGVGHEQFF.